This TCR beta chain stems from a study of blood T cell repertoires in COVID-19. As for the study in general: Both acute and convalescent COVID-19 samples were obtained from the United States, Italy and Spain.

The method was immunoSEQ multiplex PCR; TCRdb's version includes in-frame clones alone and lacks a portion of them. The data contain 20,000 to 30,000 clones, roughly nine tenths of them singletons. The specimen sequenced was peripheral blood. The TCR originated in a man in his 70s with acute or convalescent COVID-19.

The CDR3 is CASSSKAGGTDTQYF. The DNA for the CDR3 is TGTGCCAGCAGCTCAAAAGCGGGGGGCACAGATACGCAGTATTTT. This sequence joins TRBV5-4 and TRBJ2-3; 8 bases are a match to TRBD2. V lost 3 bases and J lost 1; bases outside the gene matches: 4. Germline V lookup: CDR1 SGHNT, CDR2 YYREEE (reference sequence). The CDR3 is made up of 15 amino acids.